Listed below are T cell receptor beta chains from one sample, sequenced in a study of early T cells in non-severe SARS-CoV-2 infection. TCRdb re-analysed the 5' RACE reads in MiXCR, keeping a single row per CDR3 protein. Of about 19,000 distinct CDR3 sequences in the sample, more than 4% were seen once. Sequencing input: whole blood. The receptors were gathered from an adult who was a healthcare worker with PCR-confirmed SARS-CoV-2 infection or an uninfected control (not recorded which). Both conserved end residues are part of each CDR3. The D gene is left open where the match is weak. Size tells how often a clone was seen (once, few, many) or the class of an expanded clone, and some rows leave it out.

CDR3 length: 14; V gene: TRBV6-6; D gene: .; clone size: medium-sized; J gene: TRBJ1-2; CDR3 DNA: TGTGCCAGCAGTTACTCCGGGGACGGCTATGGCTACACCTTC; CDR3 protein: CASSYSGDGYGYTF
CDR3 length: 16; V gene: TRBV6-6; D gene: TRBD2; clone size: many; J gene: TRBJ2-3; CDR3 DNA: TGTGCCAGCAGTTACTCAAGCGGGGGCCGCACAGATACGCAGTATTTT; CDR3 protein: CASSYSSGGRTDTQYF
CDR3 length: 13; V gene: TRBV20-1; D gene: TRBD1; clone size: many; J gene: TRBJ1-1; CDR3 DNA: TGCAGTGCCAGGGACAGAATGAACACTGAAGCTTTCTTT; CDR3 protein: CSARDRMNTEAFF
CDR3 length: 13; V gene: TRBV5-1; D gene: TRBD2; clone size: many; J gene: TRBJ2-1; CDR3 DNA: TGCGCCAGCCGCTTTGGATTTAGCGGGGAGCAGTTCTTC; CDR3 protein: CASRFGFSGEQFF
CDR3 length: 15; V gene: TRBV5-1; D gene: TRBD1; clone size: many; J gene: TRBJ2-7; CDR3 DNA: TGCGCCAGCAGCTTGGCTCCCGGGACAGACTACGAGCAGTACTTC; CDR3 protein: CASSLAPGTDYEQYF
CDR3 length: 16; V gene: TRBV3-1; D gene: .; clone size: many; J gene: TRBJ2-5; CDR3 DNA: TGTGCCAGCAGCCGACCTTTAGGGGGTGTCCAAGAGACCCAGTACTTC; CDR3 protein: CASSRPLGGVQETQYF
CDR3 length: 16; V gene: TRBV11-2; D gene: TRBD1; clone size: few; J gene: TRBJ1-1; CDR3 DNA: TGTGCCAGCAGCGCCGGGACAGGGTACGAGAACACTGAAGCTTTCTTT; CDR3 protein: CASSAGTGYENTEAFF
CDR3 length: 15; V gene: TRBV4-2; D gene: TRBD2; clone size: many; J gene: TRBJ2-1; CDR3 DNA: TGTGCCAGCAGCTCTCGATCTAGCGGCGGCAATGAGCAGTTCTTC; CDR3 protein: CASSSRSSGGNEQFF
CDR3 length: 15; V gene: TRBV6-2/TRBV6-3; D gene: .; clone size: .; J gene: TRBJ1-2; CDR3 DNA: TGTGCCAGCAGTCTGGGGGGACACTCTGCCTATGGCTACACCTTC; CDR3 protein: CASSLGGHSAYGYTF
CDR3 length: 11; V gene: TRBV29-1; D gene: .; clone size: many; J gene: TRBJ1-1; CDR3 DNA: TGCAGCGTTGAGGGGAACACTGAAGCTTTCTTT; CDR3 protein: CSVEGNTEAFF
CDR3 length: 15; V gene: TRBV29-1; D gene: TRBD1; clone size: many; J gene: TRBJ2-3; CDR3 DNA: TGCAGCGTTGCCCCCGGGACAGGGATGGGAGATACGCAGTATTTT; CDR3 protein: CSVAPGTGMGDTQYF
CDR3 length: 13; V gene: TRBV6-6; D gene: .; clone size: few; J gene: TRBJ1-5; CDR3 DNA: TGTGCCAGCAGACAAGATAGCAATCAGCCCCAGCATTTT; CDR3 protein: CASRQDSNQPQHF
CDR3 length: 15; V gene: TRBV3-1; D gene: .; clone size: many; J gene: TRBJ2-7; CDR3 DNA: TGTGCCAGCAGCCAAGGGGGTCGGGGGCCCTACGAGCAGTACTTC; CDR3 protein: CASSQGGRGPYEQYF